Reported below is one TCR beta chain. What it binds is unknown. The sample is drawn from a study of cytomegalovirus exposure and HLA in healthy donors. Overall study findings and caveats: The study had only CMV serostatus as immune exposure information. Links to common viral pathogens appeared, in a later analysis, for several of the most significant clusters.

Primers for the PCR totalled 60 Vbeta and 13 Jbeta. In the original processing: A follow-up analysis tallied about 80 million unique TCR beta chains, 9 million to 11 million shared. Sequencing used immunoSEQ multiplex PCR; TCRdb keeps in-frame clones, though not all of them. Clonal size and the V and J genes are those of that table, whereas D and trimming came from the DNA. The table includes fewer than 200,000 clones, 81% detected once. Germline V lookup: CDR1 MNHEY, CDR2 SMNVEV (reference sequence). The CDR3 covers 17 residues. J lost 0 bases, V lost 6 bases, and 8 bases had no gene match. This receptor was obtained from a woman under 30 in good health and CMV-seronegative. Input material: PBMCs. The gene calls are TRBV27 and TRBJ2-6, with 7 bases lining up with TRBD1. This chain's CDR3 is CASRWAGGPSGANVLTF. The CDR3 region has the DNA TGTGCCAGCAGATGGGCAGGGGGTCCCTCTGGGGCCAACGTCCTGACTTTC.